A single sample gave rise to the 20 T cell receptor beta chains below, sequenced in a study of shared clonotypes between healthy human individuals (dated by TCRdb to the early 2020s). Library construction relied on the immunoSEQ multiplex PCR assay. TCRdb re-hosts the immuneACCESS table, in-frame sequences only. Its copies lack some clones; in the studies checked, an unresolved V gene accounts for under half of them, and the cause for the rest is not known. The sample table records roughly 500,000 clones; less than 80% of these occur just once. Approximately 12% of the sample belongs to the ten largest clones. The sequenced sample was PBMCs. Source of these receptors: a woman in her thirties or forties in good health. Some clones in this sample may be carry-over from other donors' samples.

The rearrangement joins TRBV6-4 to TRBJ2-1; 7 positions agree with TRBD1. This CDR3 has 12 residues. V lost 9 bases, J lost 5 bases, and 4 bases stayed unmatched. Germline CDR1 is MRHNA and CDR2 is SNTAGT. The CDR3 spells CASRDRDNEQFF. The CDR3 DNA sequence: TGTGCCAGTAGAGACAGGGACAATGAGCAGTTCTTC.

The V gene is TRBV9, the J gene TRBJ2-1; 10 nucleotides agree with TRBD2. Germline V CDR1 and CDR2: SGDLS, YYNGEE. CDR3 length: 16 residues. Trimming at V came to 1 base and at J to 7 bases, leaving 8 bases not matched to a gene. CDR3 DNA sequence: TGTGCCAGCAGCGTACTACCAGCGGGAGGGGGTAATGAGCAGTTCTTC. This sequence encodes CASSVLPAGGGNEQFF.

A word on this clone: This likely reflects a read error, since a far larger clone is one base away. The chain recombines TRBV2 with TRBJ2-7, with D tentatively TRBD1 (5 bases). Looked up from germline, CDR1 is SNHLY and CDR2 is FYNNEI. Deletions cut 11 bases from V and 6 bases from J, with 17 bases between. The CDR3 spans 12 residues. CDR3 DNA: TGTGCCGGCACCACTACAGGTGCCGAGCAGTACTTC. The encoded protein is CAGTTTGAEQYF.

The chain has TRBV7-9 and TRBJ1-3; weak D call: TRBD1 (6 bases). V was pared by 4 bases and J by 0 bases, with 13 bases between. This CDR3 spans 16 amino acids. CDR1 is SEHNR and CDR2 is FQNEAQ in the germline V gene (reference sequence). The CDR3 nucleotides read TGTGCCAGCAGCTATGCAGGGGTACACTCTGGAAACACCATATATTTT. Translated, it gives CASSYAGVHSGNTIYF. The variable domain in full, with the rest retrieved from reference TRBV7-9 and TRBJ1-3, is DTGVSQNPRHKITKRGQNVTFRCDPISEHNRLYWYRQTLGQGPEFLTYFQNEAQLEKSRLLSDRFSAERPKGSFSTLEIQRTEQGDSAMYLCASSYAGVHSGNTIYFGEGSWLTVV.

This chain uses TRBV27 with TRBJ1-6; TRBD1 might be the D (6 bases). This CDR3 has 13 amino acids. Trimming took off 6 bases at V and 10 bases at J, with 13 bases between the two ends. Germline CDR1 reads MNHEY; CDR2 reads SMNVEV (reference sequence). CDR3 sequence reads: CASRLGGASPLHF. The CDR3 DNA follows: TGTGCCAGCAGGCTAGGGGGGGCGTCACCCCTCCACTTT.

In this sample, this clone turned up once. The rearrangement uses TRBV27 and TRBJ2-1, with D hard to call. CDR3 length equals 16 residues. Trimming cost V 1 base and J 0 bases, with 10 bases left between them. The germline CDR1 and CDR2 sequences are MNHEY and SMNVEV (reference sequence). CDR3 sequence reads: CASSLWVPTSYNEQFF. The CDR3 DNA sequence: TGTGCCAGCAGTTTATGGGTACCTACCTCCTACAATGAGCAGTTCTTC.

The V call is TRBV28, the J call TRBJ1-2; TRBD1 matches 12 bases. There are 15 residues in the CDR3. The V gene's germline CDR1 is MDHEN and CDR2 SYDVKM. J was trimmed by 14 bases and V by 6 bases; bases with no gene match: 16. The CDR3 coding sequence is TGTGCCAGCAGCTCAACGGGACAGGGGGCTTGGGCGACGACCTTC. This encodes CASSSTGQGAWATTF.

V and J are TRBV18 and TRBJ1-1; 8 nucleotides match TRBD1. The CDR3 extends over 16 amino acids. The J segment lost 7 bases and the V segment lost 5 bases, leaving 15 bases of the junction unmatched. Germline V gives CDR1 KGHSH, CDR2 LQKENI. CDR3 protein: CASSTATGTGFGEAFF. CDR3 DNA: TGTGCCAGCTCAACGGCGACCGGGACAGGTTTCGGTGAAGCTTTCTTT.

The CDR3 spells CASSLAQDTQYF. The DNA for the CDR3 is TGTGCCAGCAGCTTAGCCCAAGATACGCAGTATTTT. This chain uses TRBV7-9 with TRBJ2-3, with D hard to call. This CDR3 comprises 12 residues. Trimming left V 0 bases short and J 5 bases short, with 3 bases between. Looked up from germline, CDR1 is SEHNR and CDR2 is FQNEAQ (reference sequence).

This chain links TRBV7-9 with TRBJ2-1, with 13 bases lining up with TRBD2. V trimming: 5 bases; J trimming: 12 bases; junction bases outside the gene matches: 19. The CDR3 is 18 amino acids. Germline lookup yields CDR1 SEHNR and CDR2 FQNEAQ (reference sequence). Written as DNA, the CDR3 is TGTGCCAGCAGCCTGGGAGGGTGGACTAGCGGGAGAAGAGGTGTGCAGTTCTTC. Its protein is CASSLGGWTSGRRGVQFF. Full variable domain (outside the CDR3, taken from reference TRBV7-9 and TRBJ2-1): DTGVSQNPRHKITKRGQNVTFRCDPISEHNRLYWYRQTLGQGPEFLTYFQNEAQLEKSRLLSDRFSAERPKGSFSTLEIQRTEQGDSAMYLCASSLGGWTSGRRGVQFFGPGTRLTVL.

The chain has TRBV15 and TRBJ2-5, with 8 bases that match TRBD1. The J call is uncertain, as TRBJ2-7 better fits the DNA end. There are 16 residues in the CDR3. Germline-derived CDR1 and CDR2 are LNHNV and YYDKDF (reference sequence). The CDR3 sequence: CATSRGGTGSSYEQYF. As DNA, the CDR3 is TGTGCCACCAGCAGAGGTGGGACAGGTAGCTCCTACGAGCAGTACTTC.

CDR3 DNA sequence: TGCAGCGTGGGGGACAGGGACCAGCCCCAGCATTTT. This codes for CSVGDRDQPQHF. This rearrangement joins TRBV29-1 to TRBJ1-5; TRBD1 aligns across 9 bases. With 6 bases clipped from V and 7 bases from J, the junction kept 4 bases outside the gene matches. There are 12 residues in the CDR3. CDR1 and CDR2 (germline): SQVTM, ANQGSEA.

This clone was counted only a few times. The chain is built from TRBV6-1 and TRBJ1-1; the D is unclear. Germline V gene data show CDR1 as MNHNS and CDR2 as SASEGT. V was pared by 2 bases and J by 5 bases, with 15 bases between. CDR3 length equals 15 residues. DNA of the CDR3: TGTGCCAGCAGTGAATTACCCCTTTTGGAAACTGAAGCTTTCTTT. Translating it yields CASSELPLLETEAFF.

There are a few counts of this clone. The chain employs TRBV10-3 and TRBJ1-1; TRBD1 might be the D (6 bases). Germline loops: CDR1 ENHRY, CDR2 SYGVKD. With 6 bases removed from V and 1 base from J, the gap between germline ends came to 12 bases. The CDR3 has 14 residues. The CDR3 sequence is CAISQTGANTEAFF. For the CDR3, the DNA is TGTGCCATCAGCCAGACAGGAGCGAACACTGAAGCTTTCTTT.

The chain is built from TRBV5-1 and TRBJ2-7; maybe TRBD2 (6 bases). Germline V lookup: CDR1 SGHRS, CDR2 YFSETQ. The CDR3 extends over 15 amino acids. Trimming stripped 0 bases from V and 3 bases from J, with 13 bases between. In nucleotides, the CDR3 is TGCGCCAGCAGCTTGGCCCTTACGGGGGACTACGAGCAGTACTTC. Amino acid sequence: CASSLALTGDYEQYF.

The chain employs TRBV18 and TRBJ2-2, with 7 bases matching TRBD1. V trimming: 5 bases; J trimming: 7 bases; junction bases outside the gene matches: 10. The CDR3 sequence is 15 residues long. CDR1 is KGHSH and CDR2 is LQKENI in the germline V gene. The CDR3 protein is CASSTGQNTFGELFF. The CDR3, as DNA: TGTGCCAGCTCAACGGGACAGAACACATTCGGGGAGCTGTTTTTT.

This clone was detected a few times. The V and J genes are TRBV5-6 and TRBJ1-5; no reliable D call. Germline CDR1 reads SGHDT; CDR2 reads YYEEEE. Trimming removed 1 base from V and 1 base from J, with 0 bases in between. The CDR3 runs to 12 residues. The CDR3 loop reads CASSLSNQPQHF. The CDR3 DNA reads TGTGCCAGCAGCTTGAGCAATCAGCCCCAGCATTTT.

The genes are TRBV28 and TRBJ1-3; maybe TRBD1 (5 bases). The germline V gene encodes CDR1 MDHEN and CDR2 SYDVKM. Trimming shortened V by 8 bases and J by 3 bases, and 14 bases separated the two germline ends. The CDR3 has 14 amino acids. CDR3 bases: TGTGCCAGCTTTAAGGGGATTCTTGGAAACACCATATATTTT. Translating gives CASFKGILGNTIYF.

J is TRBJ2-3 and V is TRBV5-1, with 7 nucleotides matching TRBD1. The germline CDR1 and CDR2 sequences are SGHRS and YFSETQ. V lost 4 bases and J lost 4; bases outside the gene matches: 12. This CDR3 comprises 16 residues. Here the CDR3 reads CASSTGTAEGSDTQYF. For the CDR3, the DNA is TGCGCCAGCAGCACTGGGACAGCCGAAGGTTCAGATACGCAGTATTTT.

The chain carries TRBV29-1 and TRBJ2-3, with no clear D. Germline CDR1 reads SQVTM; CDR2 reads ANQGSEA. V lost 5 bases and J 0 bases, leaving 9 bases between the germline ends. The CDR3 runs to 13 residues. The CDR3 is CSVRVTSTDTQYF. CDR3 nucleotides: TGCAGCGTTAGAGTAACTAGCACAGATACGCAGTATTTT.